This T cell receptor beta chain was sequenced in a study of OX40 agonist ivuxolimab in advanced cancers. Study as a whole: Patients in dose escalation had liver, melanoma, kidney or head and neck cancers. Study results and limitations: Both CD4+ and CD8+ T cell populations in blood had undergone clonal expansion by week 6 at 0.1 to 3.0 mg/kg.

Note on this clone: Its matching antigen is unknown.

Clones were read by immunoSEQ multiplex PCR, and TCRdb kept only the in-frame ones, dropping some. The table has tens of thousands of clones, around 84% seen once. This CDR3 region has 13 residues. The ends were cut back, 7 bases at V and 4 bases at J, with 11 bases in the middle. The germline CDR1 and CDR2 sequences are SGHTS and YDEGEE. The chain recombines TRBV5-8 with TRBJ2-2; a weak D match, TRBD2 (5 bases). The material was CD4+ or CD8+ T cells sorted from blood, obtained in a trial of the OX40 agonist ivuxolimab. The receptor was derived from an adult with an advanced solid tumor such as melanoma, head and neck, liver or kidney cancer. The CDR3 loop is CASLAGGTGELFF. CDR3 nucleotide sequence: TGTGCCAGCTTAGCTGGAGGCACCGGGGAGCTGTTTTTT.